Below are 21 T cell receptor beta chains sequenced from a single sample in a study of blood T cell repertoires in COVID-19. Libraries were prepared by immunoSEQ multiplex PCR; TCRdb keeps only in-frame clonotypes and omits some of them. The data show over 250,000 clones, around 87% seen once. Sequencing used PBMCs or T cells enriched from blood (not recorded which). The receptors shown here come from a woman in her 30s who had recovered from COVID-19.

This clone appeared once. The chain recombines TRBV12-2 with TRBJ1-2; TRBD1 reflects the table's D call only, with no check against the DNA. TRBV12-2 is classified as a pseudogene. CDR3 length: 15 amino acids. Here the CDR3 reads CASRLSATGGDGYTF. The CDR3 DNA is TGTGCAAGTCGCTTAAGTGCAACAGGGGGAGATGGCTACACCTTC.

The chain uses TRBV3-1 (or the pseudogene TRBV3-2) and TRBJ2-1, with 8 bases matching TRBD2. CDR1 and CDR2 (germline): LGHDT, YNNKEL (reference sequence). The CDR3 sequence is 15 residues long. The junction had 8 bases not matched to a gene; V was cut back by 0 bases and J by 10 bases. The CDR3 loop is CASSQEGTRRNEQFF. CDR3 sequence (DNA): TGTGCCAGCAGCCAAGAAGGGACTAGGAGGAACGAGCAGTTCTTC.

V is TRBV7-9 and J is TRBJ1-2; no firm D call. This CDR3 region has 15 residues. The germline V and J ends were trimmed by 4 bases and 5 bases, with 17 bases remaining between them. Germline CDR1 SEHNR, CDR2 FQNEAQ (reference sequence). CDR3 coding DNA: TGTGCCAGCAGCTCTCCCTCAGAGGCGGTATATGGCTACACCTTC. Translating gives CASSSPSEAVYGYTF.

The chain recombines TRBV6-5 with TRBJ1-4; the match to TRBD1 covers 7 bases. J lost 8 bases, V lost 0 bases, and 3 bases had no gene match. The germline gives CDR1 MNHEY, CDR2 SVGAGI. This CDR3 contains 14 residues. The CDR3 DNA sequence: TGTGCCAGCAGTTACTCGGGCAGGGGGGAAAAACTGTTTTTT. It translates to CASSYSGRGEKLFF.

V is TRBV2 and J is TRBJ2-5; D unresolved. This CDR3 spans 13 amino acids. Germline lookup yields CDR1 SNHLY and CDR2 FYNNEI. Trimming shortened V by 4 bases and J by 5 bases, and 11 bases separated the two germline ends. This CDR3 is CASSASSWETQYF. The CDR3 nucleotides are TGTGCCAGCAGTGCTAGTTCATGGGAGACCCAGTACTTC. Variable domain in full (rest from reference TRBV2 and TRBJ2-5): EPEVTQTPSHQVTQMGQEVILRCVPISNHLYFYWYRQILGQKVEFLVSFYNNEISEKSEIFDDQFSVERPDGSNFTLKIRSTKLEDSAMYFCASSASSWETQYFGPGTRLLVL.

The chain combines TRBV4-1 with TRBJ2-7, with D possibly being TRBD2 (5 bases). The CDR3 runs to 13 residues. Trimming took off 1 base at V and 4 bases at J, with 8 bases between the two ends. The germline V gene encodes CDR1 MGHRA and CDR2 YSYEKL. The CDR3 sequence: CASSQVRGYEQYF. The DNA for the CDR3 is TGCGCCAGCAGCCAAGTACGAGGGTACGAGCAGTACTTC.

The chain uses TRBV5-8 and TRBJ2-1, with D possibly matching TRBD2 (6 bases). The germline V and J ends were trimmed by 1 base and 4 bases, with 12 bases remaining between them. This CDR3 region has 15 residues. The germline CDR1 and CDR2 sequences are SGHTS and YDEGEE. The CDR3 DNA reads TGTGCCAGCAGCTTGTGGGGGGATGTTTACAATGAGCAGTTCTTC. Its protein is CASSLWGDVYNEQFF.

The rearrangement links TRBV27 to TRBJ2-7; 9 bases map to TRBD2. CDR1 is MNHEY, CDR2 SMNVEV, per germline (reference sequence). With V trimmed by 2 bases and J by 6 bases, 14 bases remained unmatched. This CDR3 has 17 amino acids. This chain's CDR3 is CASSLRPQERGDREQYF. In DNA, the CDR3 is TGTGCCAGCAGTTTAAGGCCTCAAGAGCGGGGGGACCGCGAGCAGTACTTC.

The J gene is TRBJ1-3, the V gene TRBV19; D ambiguous. The CDR3 sequence is 13 residues long. Looked up from germline, CDR1 is LNHDA and CDR2 is SQIVND (reference sequence). Trimming removed 5 bases from V and 1 base from J, with 6 bases in between. The CDR3 protein is CASSGQSGNTIYF. CDR3 nucleotide sequence: TGTGCCAGTAGTGGGCAGTCTGGAAACACCATATATTTT.

The rearrangement joins TRBV9 to TRBJ1-2; 10 positions agree with TRBD1. Germline CDR1 is SGDLS and CDR2 is YYNGEE. The CDR3 has 15 amino acids. The V segment lost 4 bases and the J segment 7 bases; nucleotides outside the gene matches: 10. The chain's CDR3 is CASSLGTGDRGGYTF. DNA for the CDR3: TGTGCCAGCAGCCTAGGGACAGGGGATAGGGGTGGCTACACCTTC.

The gene calls are TRBV4-3 and TRBJ1-6, with 10 bases that match TRBD1. CDR1 is LGHNA, CDR2 YSLEER, per germline. V was pared by 0 bases and J by 10 bases, with 6 bases of the junction left unmatched. CDR3 length equals 16 residues. This CDR3 reads CASSQDWDRGGSPLHF. The CDR3, as DNA: TGCGCCAGCAGCCAAGACTGGGACAGGGGTGGATCACCCCTCCACTTT.

The rearrangement joins TRBV15 to TRBJ1-4; 7 bases are a match to TRBD1. V was pared by 3 bases and J by 8 bases, with 9 bases of the junction left unmatched. The CDR3 spans 15 residues. CDR1 is LNHNV and CDR2 is YYDKDF in the germline V gene (reference sequence). CDR3 bases: TGTGCCACCAGCAGCTCTCGGACAGGTCGCGAAAAACTGTTTTTT. Its protein is CATSSSRTGREKLFF.

This clone was seen a few times. The V gene is TRBV5-1, the J gene TRBJ1-5; D gene unclear. CDR1 is SGHRS, CDR2 YFSETQ, per germline. The CDR3 loop spans 13 amino acids. With 0 bases removed from V and 10 bases from J, the gap between germline ends came to 11 bases. The CDR3, as DNA: TGCGCCAGCAGCTTGGGGAGCGGAGAACCCCAGCATTTT. This encodes CASSLGSGEPQHF.

The V and J genes are TRBV7-2 and TRBJ1-1, with TRBD1 matching 7 bases. Germline V CDR1 and CDR2: SGHTA, FQGNSA. Trimming removed 5 bases from V and 3 bases from J; junction bases left unmatched: 6. The CDR3 covers 14 residues. Written as DNA, the CDR3 is TGTGCCAGCAGCGCATACAGGGGTTACACTGAAGCTTTCTTT. This sequence encodes CASSAYRGYTEAFF.

The rearrangement uses TRBV14 and TRBJ2-5; D unclear. Germline-derived CDR1 and CDR2 are SGHDN and FVKESK. The CDR3 length is 12 residues. With 1 base removed from V and 4 bases from J, the gap between germline ends came to 4 bases. The CDR3 DNA sequence: TGTGCCAGCAGCCAAGTGGCAGAGACCCAGTACTTC. The encoded protein is CASSQVAETQYF.

The chain uses TRBV7-9 and TRBJ2-5; 15 bases match TRBD2. With V trimmed by 4 bases and J by 4 bases, 4 bases remained unmatched. The length of the CDR3 is 16 residues. Germline CDR1 SEHNR, CDR2 FQNEAQ (reference sequence). The CDR3 DNA sequence: TGTGCCAGCAGCTACGGGACTAGCGGGGGGAGAGAGACCCAGTACTTC. It specifies CASSYGTSGGRETQYF.

The chain joins TRBV29-1 to TRBJ1-1, with D perhaps TRBD1 (5 bases). Germline lookup yields CDR1 SQVTM and CDR2 ANQGSEA. This CDR3 is 15 amino acids long. Trimming took off 4 bases at V and 0 bases at J, with 15 bases between the two ends. CDR3: CSVASIGGLNTEAFF. The CDR3 DNA sequence: TGCAGCGTTGCTAGTATCGGGGGTTTGAACACTGAAGCTTTCTTT.

This sequence joins TRBV19 and TRBJ1-2; no clear D gene. Germline CDR1 and CDR2: LNHDA and SQIVND (reference sequence). V was pared by 2 bases and J by 7 bases, with 17 bases between. CDR3 length equals 15 residues. The DNA of the CDR3 is TGTGCCAGTAGTATAATTTTCGGTAGTATAAGTGGCTACACCTTC. Its protein product is CASSIIFGSISGYTF.

The genes are TRBV9 and TRBJ1-4; no clear D. Per the germline V gene, CDR1 is SGDLS and CDR2 is YYNGEE. The CDR3 runs 13 residues. V dropped 0 bases and J dropped 9 bases, with 9 bases sitting between them. CDR3 in DNA: TGTGCCAGCAGCGTAGATCAGGCCCAAAAACTGTTTTTT. This encodes CASSVDQAQKLFF.

CDR3 in amino acids: CASSIDLFGAGNEQFF. The CDR3 DNA reads as TGTGCCAGTAGTATAGATCTATTTGGGGCGGGAAATGAGCAGTTCTTC. The chain links TRBV19 to TRBJ2-1; a possible D gene is TRBD2 (6 bases). CDR3 size: 16 residues. CDR1 LNHDA and CDR2 SQIVND come from the germline V gene (reference sequence). V lost 0 bases to trimming and J lost 7 bases, with 16 bases between them.

The gene calls are TRBV18 and TRBJ1-3, with 7 positions matching TRBD1. The CDR3 consists of 15 residues. From germline, CDR1 is KGHSH and CDR2 LQKENI. V lost 5 bases, J lost 4 bases, and 8 bases stayed unmatched. CDR3 loop: CASSSYRGLGNTIYF. The CDR3 bases are TGTGCCAGCTCAAGTTACAGGGGCCTGGGAAACACCATATATTTT.